A single sample is the source of the 12 T cell receptor beta chains below, sequenced in a study of beta chain features in type 1 diabetes (dated by TCRdb to 2016 to 2018). The library was generated by the immunoSEQ multiplex PCR assay. The entire isolated RNA was reverse transcribed using the High Capacity cDNA Reverse Transcription Kit, and thus expressed TCRB transcripts were sequenced. TCRdb obtained this table from immuneACCESS and retained in-frame rearrangements with V and J assigned. These tables miss some clones; where compared with another copy, unresolved V genes account for less than half of the shortfall, and the remainder is unexplained. The sample table contains hundreds of thousands of clones; only one count was recorded for about 11% of them. The ten largest make up roughly 0.014% of the sample. Sequences were obtained from naive CD4+ T cells from blood. The cell subset or site tag for this specimen amounts to: true naive CD4+ T cells. These receptors originate from a woman between 25 and 40 years old in good health.

J is TRBJ2-5 and V is TRBV6-5; tentatively, D is TRBD1 (6 bases). With 2 bases removed from V and 9 bases from J, the gap between germline ends came to 13 bases. The germline V gene encodes CDR1 MNHEY and CDR2 SVGAGI. CDR3 length: 13 amino acids. In nucleotides, the CDR3 is TGTGCCAGCAGTTACCTTGAACAGGGACCCCAGTACTTC. Its protein product is CASSYLEQGPQYF.

The chain recombines TRBV9 with TRBJ2-7; 14 nucleotides agree with TRBD2. The germline gives CDR1 SGDLS, CDR2 YYNGEE. The CDR3 consists of 15 residues. J lost 4 bases, V lost 3 bases, and 3 bases had no gene match. The CDR3 is CASSEGTSGRYEQYF. Written as DNA, the CDR3 is TGTGCCAGCAGCGAAGGGACTAGCGGGAGATACGAGCAGTACTTC.

This clone was seen more than once but under ten times. The chain uses TRBV20-1 and TRBJ2-1; no reliable D call. Deletions cut 6 bases from V and 9 bases from J, with 9 bases between. Germline loops: CDR1 DFQATT, CDR2 SNEGSKA (reference sequence). The CDR3 runs 10 residues. CDR3 amino acids: CSAFDFEQFF. CDR3 sequence (DNA): TGCAGTGCCTTTGACTTTGAGCAGTTCTTC.

This clone has only a few counts. The J gene is TRBJ2-7, the V gene TRBV28, with 8 bases aligning to TRBD1. The J segment lost 0 bases and the V segment lost 7 bases, leaving 5 bases of the junction unmatched. There are 14 residues in the CDR3. In germline, CDR1 is MDHEN, CDR2 SYDVKM. The CDR3 protein is CASTRDRSSYEQYF. CDR3 DNA sequence: TGTGCCAGCACCCGGGACAGGAGCTCCTACGAGCAGTACTTC.

This clone turned up a few times. V is TRBV2 and J is TRBJ1-2; 10 bases match TRBD1. Trimming removed 6 bases from V and 4 bases from J; junction bases left unmatched: 2. Looked up from germline, CDR1 is SNHLY and CDR2 is FYNNEI. The CDR3 has 13 amino acids. CDR3 sequence (DNA): TGTGCCAGCAGGAGGGACAGGGGCTATGGCTACACCTTC. Its protein is CASRRDRGYGYTF.

This clone was seen only a few times. This chain uses TRBV6-5 with TRBJ1-2, with D unresolved. Per the germline V gene, CDR1 is MNHEY and CDR2 is SVGAGI. The ends were cut back, 5 bases at V and 4 bases at J, with 11 bases in the middle. The CDR3 runs 13 residues. Written as DNA, the CDR3 is TGTGCCAGCAGTCCTCGGGAGCCCTATGGCTACACCTTC. It codes for CASSPREPYGYTF.

V usage is TRBV9 and J usage is TRBJ2-1, with TRBD2 matching over 15 bases. The CDR3 has 17 amino acids. Trimming at V came to 7 bases and at J to 4 bases, leaving 9 bases not matched to a gene. Germline CDR1 SGDLS, CDR2 YYNGEE. The CDR3 DNA sequence: TGTGCCAGCTCCGGGACTAGCGGGAGGATGGGTTACAATGAGCAGTTCTTC. It encodes CASSGTSGRMGYNEQFF.

V gene TRBV29-1 combines with J gene TRBJ1-5; 7 bases are shared with TRBD1. With 6 bases clipped from V and 0 bases from J, the junction kept 5 bases outside the gene matches. The CDR3 sequence is 14 residues long. The germline V gene has CDR1 SQVTM and CDR2 ANQGSEA. CDR3 bases: TGCAGCGTAGCCGACAGGGATAGCAATCAGCCCCAGCATTTT. This translates into CSVADRDSNQPQHF.

This clone was picked up a small number of times. The chain has TRBV7-6 and TRBJ2-7, with 8 bases aligning to TRBD1. The germline V gene encodes CDR1 SGHVS and CDR2 FNYEAQ. Trimming cost V 4 bases and J 0 bases; bases outside gene matches: 8. The length of the CDR3 is 16 residues. The CDR3 reads CASSSNRGEPSYEQYF. CDR3 DNA: TGTGCCAGCAGCTCGAACAGGGGGGAGCCCTCCTACGAGCAGTACTTC.

The CDR3 sequence: CASSETAGVWDEQFF. CDR3 nucleotide sequence: TGTGCCAGCAGTGAAACAGCGGGAGTTTGGGATGAGCAGTTCTTC. The J gene is TRBJ2-1, the V gene TRBV25-1; 8 bases are a match to TRBD2. This CDR3 comprises 15 residues. The junction had 8 bases not matched to a gene; V was cut back by 2 bases and J by 8 bases. The germline V gene has CDR1 MGHDK and CDR2 SYGVNS.

In its sample, this clone was seen a few times. The chain joins TRBV18 to TRBJ2-1; 7 bases line up with TRBD2. Germline V CDR1 and CDR2: KGHSH, LQKENI. The CDR3 has 14 residues. V lost 3 bases to trimming and J lost 1 base; unmatched junction nucleotides: 0. CDR3 loop: CASSPGGSYNEQFF. The DNA of the CDR3 is TGTGCCAGCTCACCGGGGGGGTCCTACAATGAGCAGTTCTTC.

The gene calls are TRBV28 and TRBJ2-3; 7 bases match TRBD1. Germline-derived CDR1 and CDR2 are MDHEN and SYDVKM. The V segment lost 4 bases and the J segment 0 bases; nucleotides outside the gene matches: 4. The CDR3 loop spans 15 amino acids. Here the CDR3 DNA reads TGTGCCAGCAGTTGGGGGACAGTTAGCACAGATACGCAGTATTTT. This codes for CASSWGTVSTDTQYF.